The TCR beta chain described here comes from a study of blood T cell repertoires in COVID-19. With V trimmed by 10 bases and J by 6 bases, 4 bases remained unmatched. The CDR3 is made up of 13 amino acids. TCRdb keeps only in-frame clones here, not all; method: immunoSEQ multiplex PCR. The sample includes about 500,000 clones, about nine tenths of them seen just once. Clinical history reported by participants formed the basis on which cohorts were assigned. The specimen sequenced was PBMCs or T cells enriched from blood (not recorded which). V usage is TRBV12-3 or TRBV12-4 and J usage is TRBJ2-2; 11 bases line up with TRBD1. This TCR was sampled from a woman between 18 and 29 years old who had recovered from COVID-19. The CDR3 bases are TGTGCCACCCGGACAGGGGGCCCCGGGGAGCTGTTTTTT. Translation gives CATRTGGPGELFF.